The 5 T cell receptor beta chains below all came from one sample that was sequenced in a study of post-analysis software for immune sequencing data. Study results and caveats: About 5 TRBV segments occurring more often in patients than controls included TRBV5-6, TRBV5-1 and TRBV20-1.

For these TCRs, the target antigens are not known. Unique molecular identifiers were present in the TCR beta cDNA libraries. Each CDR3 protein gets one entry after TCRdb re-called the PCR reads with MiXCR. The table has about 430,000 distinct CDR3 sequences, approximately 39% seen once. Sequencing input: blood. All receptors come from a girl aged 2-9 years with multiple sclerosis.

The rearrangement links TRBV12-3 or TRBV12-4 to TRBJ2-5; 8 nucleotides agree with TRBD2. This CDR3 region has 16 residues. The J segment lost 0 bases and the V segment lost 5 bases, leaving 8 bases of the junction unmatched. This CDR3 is CASSASGGKHQETQYF. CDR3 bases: TGTGCCAGCAGTGCAAGCGGGGGCAAGCACCAAGAGACCCAGTACTTC.

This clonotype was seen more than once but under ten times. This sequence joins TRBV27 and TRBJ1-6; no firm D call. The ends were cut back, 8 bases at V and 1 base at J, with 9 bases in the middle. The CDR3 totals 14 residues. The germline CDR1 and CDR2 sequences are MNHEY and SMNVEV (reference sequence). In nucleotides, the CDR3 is TGTGCCAGCCGATGGGGTTCCTATAATTCACCCCTCCACTTT. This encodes CASRWGSYNSPLHF.

The CDR3 sequence is CASSYSGGSNSPLHF. In DNA, the CDR3 is TGTGCCAGCAGTTACTCCGGGGGCAGTAATTCACCCCTCCACTTT. This chain links TRBV6-6 with TRBJ1-6, with a tentative D call TRBD1 (6 bases). This CDR3 is 15 amino acids long. CDR1 is MNHNY and CDR2 is SVGAGI in the germline V gene (reference sequence). The V and J ends lost 0 bases and 6 bases respectively, with 9 bases between them.

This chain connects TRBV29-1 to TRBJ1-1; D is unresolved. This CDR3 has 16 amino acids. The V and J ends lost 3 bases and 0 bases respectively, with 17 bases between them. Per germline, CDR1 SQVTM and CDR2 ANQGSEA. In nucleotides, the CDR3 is TGCAGCGTTGAGGGGTCAGATTCCTACATGAACACTGAAGCTTTCTTT. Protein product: CSVEGSDSYMNTEAFF.

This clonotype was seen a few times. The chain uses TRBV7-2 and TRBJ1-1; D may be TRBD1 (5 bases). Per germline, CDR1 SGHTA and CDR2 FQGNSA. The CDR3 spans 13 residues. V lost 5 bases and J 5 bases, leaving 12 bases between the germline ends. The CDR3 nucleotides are TGTGCCAGCAGCCAGGGCTATGGGACTGAAGCTTTCTTT. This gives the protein CASSQGYGTEAFF.